One and the same sample provided the 23 T cell receptor beta chains below, sequenced in a study of blood T cells in healthy people across ages. PCR was performed a second time for about 6 to 12 cycles using a sample-barcoded 5' primer and a J-beta primer mix. A single record per CDR3 protein comes from TCRdb applying MiXCR to the 5' RACE reads. This table holds about 1.5 million distinct CDR3 sequences, 42% found once. The sample comprised blood. The receptor set was obtained from a woman between 18 and 30 years old in good health.

This clonotype appeared a single time. The V call is TRBV6-5, the J call TRBJ1-3, with D unresolved. This CDR3 has 14 amino acids. V was cut by 5 bases and J by 2 bases, with 10 bases left in between. Germline V lookup: CDR1 MNHEY, CDR2 SVGAGI. The CDR3, as DNA: TGTGCCAGCAGTCGGATAAGAGCTGGAAACACCATATATTTT. Translating it yields CASSRIRAGNTIYF.

This clonotype was found once. At one end, the junction sequence differs from germline, possibly due to a read error. This rearrangement joins TRBV3-1 to TRBJ1-1; 7 nucleotides line up with TRBD1. The germline CDR1 and CDR2 sequences are LGHDT and YNNKEL (reference sequence). This CDR3 is built from 13 residues. CDR3: CASRQRQGAEVFF. Written as DNA, the CDR3 is TGTGCCAGCAGACAGCGACAGGGCGCTGAAGTTTTCTTT.

The chain has TRBV7-9 and TRBJ2-1; D assignment may be TRBD1 or TRBD2 (5 bases each). The CDR3 runs 14 residues. Germline V CDR1 and CDR2: SEHNR, FQNEAQ (reference sequence). Trimming took 5 bases from V and 7 from J, leaving 15 bases between them. CDR3 amino acids: CASSDGTTGNEQFF. The CDR3 nucleotides are TGTGCCAGCAGCGATGGGACGACCGGGAATGAGCAGTTCTTC.

This clonotype was detected a few times. The chain couples TRBV29-1 to TRBJ2-5; TRBD2 matches at 7 bases. J lost 2 bases, V lost 7 bases, and 4 bases had no gene match. Germline values: CDR1 SQVTM, CDR2 ANQGSEA. CDR3 size: 12 residues. CDR3 residues: CSAEGGQETQYF. The CDR3 bases are TGCAGCGCCGAGGGAGGGCAAGAGACCCAGTACTTC.

As concerns this clonotype: The junction differs from germline at one of its ends, possibly a read error. The V and J genes are TRBV6-1 and TRBJ2-1, with D possibly called TRBD1 or TRBD2 (5 bases each). In germline, CDR1 is MNHNS, CDR2 SASEGT. The length of the CDR3 is 16 residues. The DNA of the CDR3 is TGTGCCAGAAGTGAATTGGCAGGGAGAACAGGCAATGAGCAGTTCTTC. This encodes CARSELAGRTGNEQFF.

This clonotype was seen only once. The chain employs TRBV5-5 and TRBJ1-5, with D possibly matching TRBD1 (5 bases). V dropped 4 bases and J dropped 3 bases, with 14 bases sitting between them. The CDR3 sequence is 15 residues long. Germline values: CDR1 SGHKS, CDR2 YYEKEE (reference sequence). The CDR3 protein is CASSAVDRHNQPQHF. CDR3 sequence (DNA): TGTGCCAGCAGCGCCGTCGACAGACACAATCAGCCCCAGCATTTT. The variable domain in full, with the rest retrieved from reference TRBV5-5 and TRBJ1-5, is DAGVTQSPTHLIKTRGQQVTLRCSPISGHKSVSWYQQVLGQGPQFIFQYYEKEERGRGNFPDRFSARQFPNYSSELNVNALLLGDSALYLCASSAVDRHNQPQHFGDGTRLSIL.

This clonotype was recorded at least ten times. The chain employs TRBV11-2 and TRBJ2-3; D is ambiguous. Trimming pared 3 bases from V and 0 bases from J, leaving 7 bases between. Looked up from germline, CDR1 is SGHAT and CDR2 is FQNNGV. This CDR3 has 14 residues. This chain's CDR3 is CASSFYGSTDTQYF. As DNA, the CDR3 is TGTGCCAGCAGCTTTTACGGAAGCACAGATACGCAGTATTTT.

This chain joins TRBV7-3 and TRBJ2-1; maybe TRBD2 (5 bases). This CDR3 contains 15 residues. Germline V lookup: CDR1 SGHTA, CDR2 FQGTGA. V lost 2 bases, J lost 2 bases, and 10 bases lay in between. CDR3 region: CASSLREGAYNEQFF. As DNA, the CDR3 is TGTGCCAGCAGCTTACGAGAGGGCGCCTACAATGAGCAGTTCTTC.

This rearrangement joins TRBV6-1 to TRBJ1-2; no clear D gene. Trimming cost V 3 bases and J 2 bases, with 10 bases left between them. Germline-derived CDR1 and CDR2 are MNHNS and SASEGT. The CDR3 sequence is 14 residues long. The CDR3: CASSEVVLNYGYTF. CDR3 nucleotides: TGTGCCAGCAGTGAGGTGGTGTTAAACTATGGCTACACCTTC.

This clonotype was counted a few times. The CDR3 region is CASSPRQVSQFSYEQYF. The DNA of the CDR3 is TGTGCCAGCAGCCCCCGGCAGGTCAGCCAATTCTCCTACGAGCAGTACTTC. The V and J genes are TRBV7-8 and TRBJ2-7; D is uncertain. The length of the CDR3 is 17 residues. The V gene lost 5 bases and the J gene lost 0 bases, with 20 bases spanning the gap. Germline loops: CDR1 SGHVS, CDR2 FQNEAQ.

The rearrangement links TRBV11-3 to TRBJ2-1; D is unclear. Trimming shortened V by 0 bases and J by 7 bases, and 16 bases separated the two germline ends. This CDR3 contains 16 residues. Germline V gene data show CDR1 as SGHNT and CDR2 as YENEEA. The DNA for the CDR3 is TGTGCCAGCAGCTTAGAAGGGTCGGTCGGAAATAATGAGCAGTTCTTC. Translating gives CASSLEGSVGNNEQFF.

CDR3 nucleotide sequence: TGTGCCAGCAGGTTTACAGGGGTAGAGACCCAGTACTTC. This gives the protein CASRFTGVETQYF. This chain links TRBV7-2 with TRBJ2-5, with 7 bases matching TRBD1. J lost 4 bases, V lost 6 bases, and 5 bases had no gene match. The CDR3 is 13 amino acids. Per germline, CDR1 SGHTA and CDR2 FQGNSA.

Worth noting for this clonotype: A much larger clone lies one base from this, so it may be a read error. The V gene is TRBV29-1, the J gene TRBJ2-3; D is perhaps TRBD1 (6 bases). Per germline, CDR1 SQVTM and CDR2 ANQGSEA. The ends were cut back, 7 bases at V and 4 bases at J, with 12 bases in the middle. CDR3 length: 12 amino acids. Here the CDR3 DNA reads TGCAGCGCTTGGGACAACGCAGATACGCAGTATTTT. It yields the protein CSAWDNADTQYF.

This chain connects TRBV6-1 to TRBJ2-6, with D uncertain. This CDR3 comprises 15 residues. Trimming left V 6 bases short and J 4 bases short, with 13 bases between. Germline lookup yields CDR1 MNHNS and CDR2 SASEGT. DNA for the CDR3: TGTGCCAGCAGCCAGGAGATTTCCGGGGCCAACGTCCTGACTTTC. It specifies CASSQEISGANVLTF.

This rearrangement joins TRBV28 to TRBJ2-1; 7 bases are a match to TRBD2. This CDR3 is 15 amino acids long. After removal of 7 bases from V and 6 bases from J, the junction contained 12 bases not matched to a gene. CDR1 is MDHEN and CDR2 is SYDVKM in the germline V gene. Here the CDR3 reads CASKPLPGRGNEQFF. CDR3 DNA sequence: TGTGCCAGCAAACCATTGCCAGGGAGGGGCAATGAGCAGTTCTTC.

This clonotype came up a few times. The chain has TRBV7-9 and TRBJ1-5; 8 bases are a match to TRBD1. This CDR3 region has 14 residues. Germline V gene lookup returns CDR1 SEHNR and CDR2 FQNEAQ (reference sequence). Trimming took 1 base from V and 6 from J; bases not matched to a gene: 2. CDR3 amino acids: CASSLDRGTQPQHF. In nucleotides, the CDR3 is TGTGCCAGCAGCTTAGACAGGGGGACTCAGCCCCAGCATTTT.

The V and J genes are TRBV7-2 and TRBJ1-1, with 7 positions matching TRBD1. CDR3 length equals 13 residues. CDR1 SGHTA and CDR2 FQGNSA come from the germline V gene. V lost 5 bases to trimming and J lost 4 bases; unmatched junction nucleotides: 4. The CDR3 nucleotides are TGTACCAGCAGCGGACACAGGGGCACTGAAGCTTTCTTT. Its protein product is CTSSGHRGTEAFF.

On this clonotype itself: A read error may explain this, as a much larger clone is one base away. The CDR3 loop reads CASSLATSSYNERFF. CDR3 sequence (DNA): TGTGCCAGCAGCTTAGCCACAAGCTCCTACAATGAGCGGTTCTTC. V and J are TRBV11-2 and TRBJ2-1; D is unresolved. CDR3 length equals 15 residues. Germline V gene lookup returns CDR1 SGHAT and CDR2 FQNNGV. Together with reference TRBV11-2 and TRBJ2-1, the CDR3 gives the full variable domain: EAGVAQSPRYKIIEKRQSVAFWCNPISGHATLYWYQQILGQGPKLLIQFQNNGVVDDSQLPKDRFSAERLKGVDSTLKIQPAKLEDSAVYLCASSLATSSYNERFFGPGTRLTVL.

The rearrangement joins TRBV20-1 to TRBJ2-5, with 11 positions matching TRBD2. CDR1 DFQATT and CDR2 SNEGSKA come from the germline V gene (reference sequence). V lost 0 bases to trimming and J lost 11 bases; unmatched junction nucleotides: 8. The length of the CDR3 is 14 residues. The CDR3 region is CSARDGSGGDEQYF. The CDR3 DNA sequence: TGCAGTGCTAGAGATGGTAGCGGGGGGGATGAGCAGTACTTC.

A note on this clonotype: At one end, the junction sequence differs from germline, possibly due to a read error. The genes are TRBV11-2 and TRBJ2-7; the match to TRBD1 covers 9 bases. This CDR3 is built from 16 residues. Germline V gives CDR1 SGHAT, CDR2 FQNNGV. In DNA, the CDR3 is TGTGCCAGCAGCGACGGAGCGGACAGGGGAACCTACGAACAGTACTTC. Translation: CASSDGADRGTYEQYF.

Points on this clonotype: This may be a read error: a much more frequent sequence differs by one nucleotide. This rearrangement joins TRBV4-1 to TRBJ2-7, with 7 bases matching TRBD2. CDR1 and CDR2 (germline): MGHRA, YSYEKL. The CDR3 has 13 amino acids. The CDR3 DNA reads TGCGCCAGCAACCAAACCCAGGGAGGGGAGCAGTACTTC. This codes for CASNQTQGGEQYF.

The chain is built from TRBV4-3 and TRBJ2-5; 7 nucleotides match TRBD2. V lost 3 bases to trimming and J lost 5 bases; unmatched junction nucleotides: 6. Germline CDR1 reads LGHNA; CDR2 reads YSLEER. The CDR3 is made up of 14 amino acids. The CDR3 loop is CASSQNGGSETQYF. DNA for the CDR3: TGCGCCAGCAGCCAGAATGGCGGGAGTGAGACCCAGTACTTC.

This clonotype has only a few counts. The rearrangement uses TRBV7-6 and TRBJ2-7, with TRBD1 matching 7 bases. Germline V lookup: CDR1 SGHVS, CDR2 FNYEAQ. The CDR3 runs to 17 residues. The V gene end was trimmed by 1 base and the J gene end by 4 bases; junction bases not matched to a gene: 13. The CDR3 region has the DNA TGTGCCAGCAGCTTAGGTTTCGGACAGGAGGCTTCGTACGAGCAGTACTTC. This sequence encodes CASSLGFGQEASYEQYF.